The source of this TCR beta chain is a study of T cells in Graves' hyperthyroidism and ophthalmopathy. Overall study: Peripheral blood samples were taken at initial diagnosis, prior to any treatment.

Notes on the study in general: In blood, most of the thyroid clonotypes expanded above 0.001 were also present. A 13 V-J signature model discriminated ophthalmopathy versus stable hyperthyroidism.

The CDR3 regions of TCR beta were amplified from RNA transcripts. HTBI primers drove first-round RT-PCR of the TCR CDR3. TCRdb redid the calling of the multiplex PCR reads with MiXCR, one entry per CDR3 protein. Found here are over 250,000 distinct CDR3 sequences, 17% of them singletons; the top ten hold about 50%. The source of the PBMCs was over 8.5 ml of fresh peripheral blood. This clonotype came up many times. The antigen remains unidentified. The CDR3 loop spans 13 amino acids. Between the trimmed V and J ends, which lost 2 bases and 3 bases, there was a span of 7 bases. Germline V gene lookup returns CDR1 KGHSH and CDR2 LQKENI.

The receptor comes from a woman aged 55-69 years with Graves' ophthalmopathy. The sequenced sample consisted of blood. The J gene is TRBJ1-1, the V gene TRBV18, with D uncertain. As DNA, the CDR3 is TGTGCCAGCTCACCATTGGCTTACACTGAAGCTTTCTTT. Residues: CASSPLAYTEAFF.